Described below is a single T cell receptor beta chain sequence and its context. Its antigen is undetermined. The entry originates in a study of OX40 agonist ivuxolimab in advanced cancers. Study-wide background: Those enrolled were 80% to 85% male, with a mean age of approximately 60 years and ages from about 20 to 80.

Using immunoSEQ multiplex PCR, the repertoire was profiled, and TCRdb retains in-frame clones only, with some absent. The table lists around 15,000 clones, around three quarters of them singletons, with about 32% in the top ten. General study findings and limits: Both CD4+ and CD8+ T cell populations in blood had undergone clonal expansion by week 6 at 0.1 to 3.0 mg/kg.

Excluded were patients having autoimmune disease history or systemic immunosuppression. The sequence derives from an adult with an advanced solid tumor such as melanoma, head and neck, liver or kidney cancer. The material was CD4+ or CD8+ T cells sorted from blood, obtained in a trial of the OX40 agonist ivuxolimab.

CDR3 loop: CASSPSPGGTDTQYF. DNA of the CDR3: TGTGCCAGCTCACCCTCCCCGGGGGGAACAGATACGCAGTATTTT. The chain employs TRBV18 and TRBJ2-3; 7 bases map to TRBD2. J lost 3 bases, V lost 3 bases, and 6 bases had no gene match. The CDR3 loop spans 15 amino acids. Germline V gene data show CDR1 as KGHSH and CDR2 as LQKENI.